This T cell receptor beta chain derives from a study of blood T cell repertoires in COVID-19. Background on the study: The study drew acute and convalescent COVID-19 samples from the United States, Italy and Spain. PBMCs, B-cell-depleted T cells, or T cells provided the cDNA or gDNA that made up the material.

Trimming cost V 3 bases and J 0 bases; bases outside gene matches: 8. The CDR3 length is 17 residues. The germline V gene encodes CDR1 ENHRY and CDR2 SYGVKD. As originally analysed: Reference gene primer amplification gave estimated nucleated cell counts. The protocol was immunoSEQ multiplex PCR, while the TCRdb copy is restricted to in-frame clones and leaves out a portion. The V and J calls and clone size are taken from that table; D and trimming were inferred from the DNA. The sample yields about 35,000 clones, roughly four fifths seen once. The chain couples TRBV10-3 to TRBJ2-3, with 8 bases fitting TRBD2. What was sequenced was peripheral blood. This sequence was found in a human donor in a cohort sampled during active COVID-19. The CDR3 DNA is TGTGCCATCAGTGACCCGTTTAGCGGGACCAGCACAGATACGCAGTATTTT. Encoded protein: CAISDPFSGTSTDTQYF.